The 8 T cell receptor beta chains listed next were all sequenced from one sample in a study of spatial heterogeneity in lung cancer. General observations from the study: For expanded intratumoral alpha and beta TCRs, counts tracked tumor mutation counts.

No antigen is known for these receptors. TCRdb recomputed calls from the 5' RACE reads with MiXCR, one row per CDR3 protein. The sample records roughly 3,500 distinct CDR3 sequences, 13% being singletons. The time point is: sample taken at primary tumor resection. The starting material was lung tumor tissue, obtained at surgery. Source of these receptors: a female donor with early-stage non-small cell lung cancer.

The CDR3 DNA sequence: TGTGCCAGCAGCCCCACCCTAGACAGTAAAGGGCAGTTCTTC. Translating gives CASSPTLDSKGQFF. The chain uses TRBV3-1 and TRBJ2-1; D is possibly TRBD1 (5 bases). Trimming left V 4 bases short and J 12 bases short, with 19 bases between. Germline V gene data show CDR1 as LGHDT and CDR2 as YNNKEL (reference sequence). The CDR3 is 14 residues long.

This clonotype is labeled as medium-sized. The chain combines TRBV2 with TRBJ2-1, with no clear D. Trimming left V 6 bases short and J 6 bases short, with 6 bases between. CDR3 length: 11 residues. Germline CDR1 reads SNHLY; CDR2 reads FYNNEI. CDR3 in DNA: TGTGCCAGCAGCGGAAGCAATGAGCAGTTCTTC. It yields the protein CASSGSNEQFF.

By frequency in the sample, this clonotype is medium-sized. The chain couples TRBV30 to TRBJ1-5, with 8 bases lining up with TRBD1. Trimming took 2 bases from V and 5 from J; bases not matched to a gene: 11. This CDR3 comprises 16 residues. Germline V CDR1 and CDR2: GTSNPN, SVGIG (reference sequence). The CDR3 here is CAWSFRTGRRDQPQHF. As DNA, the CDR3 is TGTGCCTGGAGTTTCAGGACAGGGCGCAGGGATCAGCCCCAGCATTTT.

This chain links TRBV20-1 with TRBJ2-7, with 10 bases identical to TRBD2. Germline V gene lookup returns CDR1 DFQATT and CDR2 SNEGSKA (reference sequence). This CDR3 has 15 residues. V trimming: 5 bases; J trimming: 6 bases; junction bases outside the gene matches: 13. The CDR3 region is CSAEMISGRASEQYF. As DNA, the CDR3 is TGCAGTGCTGAAATGATAAGCGGGAGGGCCTCCGAGCAGTACTTC.

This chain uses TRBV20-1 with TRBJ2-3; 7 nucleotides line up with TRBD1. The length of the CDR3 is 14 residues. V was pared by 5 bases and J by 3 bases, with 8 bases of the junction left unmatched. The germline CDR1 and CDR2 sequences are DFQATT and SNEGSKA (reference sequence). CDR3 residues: CSAGQAVGTDTQYF. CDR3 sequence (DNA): TGCAGTGCTGGACAGGCCGTAGGTACAGATACGCAGTATTTT.

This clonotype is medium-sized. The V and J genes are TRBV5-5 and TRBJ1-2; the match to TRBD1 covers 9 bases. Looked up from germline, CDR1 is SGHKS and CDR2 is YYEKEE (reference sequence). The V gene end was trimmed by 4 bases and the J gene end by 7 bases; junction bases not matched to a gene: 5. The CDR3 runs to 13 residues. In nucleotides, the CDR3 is TGTGCCAGCAGCACCCGGACAGGGGTTGGCTACACCTTC. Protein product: CASSTRTGVGYTF.

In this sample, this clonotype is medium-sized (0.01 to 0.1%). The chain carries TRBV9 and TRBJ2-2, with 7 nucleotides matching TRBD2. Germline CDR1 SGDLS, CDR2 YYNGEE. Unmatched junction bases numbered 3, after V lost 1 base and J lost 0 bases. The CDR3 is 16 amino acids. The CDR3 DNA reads TGTGCCAGCAGCGTAAGCGGGACTGCGAACACCGGGGAGCTGTTTTTT. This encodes CASSVSGTANTGELFF.

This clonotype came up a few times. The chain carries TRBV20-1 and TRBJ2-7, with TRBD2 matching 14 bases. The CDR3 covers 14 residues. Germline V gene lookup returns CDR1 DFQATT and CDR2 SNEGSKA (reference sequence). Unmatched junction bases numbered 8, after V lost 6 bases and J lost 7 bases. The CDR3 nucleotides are TGCAGTGCCGGACTAGCGGGAGGCGTTGGGGAGCAGTACTTC. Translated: CSAGLAGGVGEQYF.